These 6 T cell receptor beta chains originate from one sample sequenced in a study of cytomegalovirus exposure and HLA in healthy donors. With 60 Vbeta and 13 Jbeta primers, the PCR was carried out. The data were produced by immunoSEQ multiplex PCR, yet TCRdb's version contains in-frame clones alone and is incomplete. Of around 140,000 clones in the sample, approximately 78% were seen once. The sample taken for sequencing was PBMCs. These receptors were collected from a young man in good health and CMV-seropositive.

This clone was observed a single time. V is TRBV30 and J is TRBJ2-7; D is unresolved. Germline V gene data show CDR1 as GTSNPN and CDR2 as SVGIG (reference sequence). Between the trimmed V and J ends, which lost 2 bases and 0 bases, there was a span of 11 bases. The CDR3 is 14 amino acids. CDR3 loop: CAWSPQANSYEQYF. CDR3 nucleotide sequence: TGTGCCTGGAGTCCGCAGGCAAACTCCTACGAGCAGTACTTC. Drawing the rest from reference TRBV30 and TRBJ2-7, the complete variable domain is SQTIHQWPATLVQPVGSPLSLECTVEGTSNPNLYWYRQAAGRGLQLLFYSVGIGQISSEVPQNLSASRPQDRQFILSSKKLLLSDSGFYLCAWSPQANSYEQYFGPGTRLTVT.

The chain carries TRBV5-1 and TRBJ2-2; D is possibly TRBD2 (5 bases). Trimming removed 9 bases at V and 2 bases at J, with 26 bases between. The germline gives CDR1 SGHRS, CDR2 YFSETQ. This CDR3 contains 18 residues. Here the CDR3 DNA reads TGCGCCACTACGCCAGCAGCGTCGAGGGCTCTCAACACCGGGGAGCTGTTTTTT. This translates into CATTPAASRALNTGELFF.

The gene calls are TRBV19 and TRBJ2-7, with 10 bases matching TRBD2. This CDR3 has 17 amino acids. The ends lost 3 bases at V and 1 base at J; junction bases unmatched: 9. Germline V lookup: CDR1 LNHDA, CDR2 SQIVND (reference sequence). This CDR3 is CASSIPGGSGRSYEQYF. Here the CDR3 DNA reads TGTGCCAGTAGTATCCCCGGCGGTAGCGGGAGGTCCTACGAGCAGTACTTC.

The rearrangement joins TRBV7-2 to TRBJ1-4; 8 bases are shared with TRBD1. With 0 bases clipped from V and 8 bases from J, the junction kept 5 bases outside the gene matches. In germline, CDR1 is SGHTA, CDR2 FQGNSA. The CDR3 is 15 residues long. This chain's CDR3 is CASSLARTGNEKLFF. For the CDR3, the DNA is TGTGCCAGCAGCTTAGCTAGGACAGGGAACGAAAAACTGTTTTTT.

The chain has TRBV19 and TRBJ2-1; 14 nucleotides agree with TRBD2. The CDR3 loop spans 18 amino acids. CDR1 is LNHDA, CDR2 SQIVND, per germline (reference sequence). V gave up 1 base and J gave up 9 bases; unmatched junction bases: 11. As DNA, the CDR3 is TGTGCCAGTAGTATAGCAGTACTGACTAGCGGGAGGGCCAGTGAGCAGTTCTTC. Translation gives CASSIAVLTSGRASEQFF.

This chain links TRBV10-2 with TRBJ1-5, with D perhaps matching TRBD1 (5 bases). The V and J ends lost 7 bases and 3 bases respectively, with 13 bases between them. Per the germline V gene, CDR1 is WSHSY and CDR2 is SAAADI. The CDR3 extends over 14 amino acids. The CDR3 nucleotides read TGCGCCAGCACTGGACAAGCAATCAATCAGCCCCAGCATTTT. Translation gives CASTGQAINQPQHF.